Presented here are 14 T cell receptor beta chains from one specimen sequenced in a study of T cell responses to AZD1222 COVID-19 vaccine. Profiled with immunoSEQ multiplex PCR; TCRdb holds only in-frame clones, not every one. The sample has about 140,000 clones, roughly 88% seen once. The sequenced sample was peripheral blood, obtained on day 0 of AZD1222 vaccination. The receptors derive from an adult in good health.

The J gene is TRBJ2-5, the V gene TRBV7-2; 8 bases line up with TRBD1. V lost 8 bases and J lost 6; bases outside the gene matches: 2. Germline-derived CDR1 and CDR2 are SGHTA and FQGNSA. The CDR3 runs to 11 residues. The CDR3 sequence is CASGQGQTQYF. Here the CDR3 DNA reads TGTGCCAGCGGACAGGGACAGACCCAGTACTTC.

The chain joins TRBV6-1 to TRBJ1-5; maybe TRBD1 (6 bases). Germline-derived CDR1 and CDR2 are MNHNS and SASEGT. V was pared by 3 bases and J by 5 bases, with 11 bases between. CDR3 length equals 14 residues. For the CDR3, the DNA is TGTGCCAGCAGTGACGGGACACCGTATCAGCCCCAGCATTTT. The encoded protein is CASSDGTPYQPQHF.

The CDR3 reads CASSDRGQEEKLFF. CDR3 sequence (DNA): TGTGCCAGCAGTGACAGGGGGCAAGAGGAAAAACTGTTTTTT. The chain has TRBV2 and TRBJ1-4; 8 bases line up with TRBD1. The CDR3 totals 14 residues. J gave up 8 bases and V 3 bases, and 5 bases lay outside the gene matches. Germline CDR1 is SNHLY and CDR2 is FYNNEI.

The chain links TRBV11-1 to TRBJ1-1, with D unclear. Looked up from germline, CDR1 is SGHAT and CDR2 is FQDESV (reference sequence). The CDR3 runs 14 residues. The ends were cut back, 5 bases at V and 7 bases at J, with 17 bases in the middle. CDR3 residues: CASSKPTEVLEAFF. Here the CDR3 DNA reads TGTGCCAGCAGCAAACCGACTGAGGTTCTTGAAGCTTTCTTT.

This chain uses TRBV2 with TRBJ1-5, with D possibly being TRBD1 (5 bases). CDR1 SNHLY and CDR2 FYNNEI come from the germline V gene. The ends were cut back, 8 bases at V and 15 bases at J, with 26 bases in the middle. This CDR3 is 14 amino acids long. CDR3 coding DNA: TGTGCCAGCGGGGGATTAGACAGTCTTCTCGTTCTGCATTTT. Translation gives CASGGLDSLLVLHF.

The V call is TRBV6-2 or TRBV6-3, the J call TRBJ2-1, with D maybe TRBD2 (6 bases). CDR1 and CDR2 (germline): MNHEY, SVGEGT. The V gene lost 2 bases and the J gene lost 5 bases, with 16 bases spanning the gap. This CDR3 spans 16 amino acids. CDR3 coding DNA: TGTGCCAGCAGTTACCCCCCGGGGGAGAGGGACAATGAGCAGTTCTTC. Encoded protein: CASSYPPGERDNEQFF.

V and J are TRBV19 and TRBJ1-1; 7 bases are a match to TRBD1. Germline V CDR1 and CDR2: LNHDA, SQIVND (reference sequence). The J segment lost 5 bases and the V segment lost 5 bases, leaving 14 bases of the junction unmatched. The CDR3 runs to 16 residues. The CDR3 coding sequence is TGTGCCAGTAGTCCCCTCCGTGAGACAGGGTCAACTGAAGCTTTCTTT. It yields the protein CASSPLRETGSTEAFF.

The CDR3 spells CASSPSGASGNTIYF. In DNA form, the CDR3 reads TGTGCCAGCAGCCCCTCGGGGGCTTCTGGAAACACCATATATTTT. This chain connects TRBV5-4 to TRBJ1-3, with D possibly TRBD1 on 6 matching bases. Germline CDR1 SGHNT, CDR2 YYREEE (reference sequence). The CDR3 is made up of 15 amino acids. V was shortened by 4 bases and J by 1 base, with 12 bases between the two germline ends.

The CDR3 coding sequence is TGTGCCAGCAGCTTAGAAAACACTGAAGCTTTCTTT. Translated, it gives CASSLENTEAFF. This chain links TRBV7-9 with TRBJ1-1; D ambiguous. Trimming shortened V by 1 base and J by 2 bases, and 2 bases separated the two germline ends. The germline CDR1 and CDR2 sequences are SEHNR and FQNEAQ (reference sequence). The CDR3 totals 12 residues.

This chain uses TRBV6-2 or TRBV6-3 with TRBJ2-3; a possible D gene is TRBD2 (5 bases). The germline CDR1 and CDR2 sequences are MNHEY and SVGEGT. The length of the CDR3 is 16 residues. V was pared by 2 bases and J by 5 bases, with 17 bases between. CDR3 sequence (DNA): TGTGCCAGCAGTTACCTGGGTGAGGGCTTGGGAGATACGCAGTATTTT. Amino acid sequence: CASSYLGEGLGDTQYF.

The CDR3 DNA follows: TGTGCCAGCAGTTTATTTTCGGACGGTAGCAATCAGCCCCAGCATTTT. Translating gives CASSLFSDGSNQPQHF. This chain uses TRBV28 with TRBJ1-5; D call uncertain. The germline CDR1 and CDR2 sequences are MDHEN and SYDVKM. The CDR3 contains 16 residues. V lost 1 base and J lost 0, with 10 bases in between.

The genes are TRBV7-4 and TRBJ2-5; unclear D gene. Germline CDR1 is SGHVT and CDR2 is SQSDAQ. The V end was cut by 5 bases, the J end by 2 bases, with 12 bases between. The CDR3 spans 14 residues. CDR3: CASSAPDRQETQYF. DNA for the CDR3: TGTGCCAGCAGCGCCCCCGACCGACAAGAGACCCAGTACTTC.

The chain has TRBV28 and TRBJ2-7; tentatively, D is TRBD1 or TRBD2 (5 bases each). Trimming stripped 6 bases from V and 13 bases from J, with 19 bases between. Germline assignment: CDR1 MDHEN and CDR2 SYDVKM. The CDR3 sequence is 12 residues long. CDR3 DNA: TGTGCCAGCAGATTGCCGAGGGGAGTGGAATACTTC. Residues: CASRLPRGVEYF.

The V and J genes are TRBV21-1 and TRBJ2-2; no DNA check was done on the table's D call, TRBD2. TRBV21-1 is an annotated pseudogene. There are 14 residues in the CDR3. The CDR3 loop reads CASFGTTNTGELFF. The DNA for the CDR3 is TGTGCCAGCTTCGGGACTACCAACACCGGGGAGCTGTTTTTT.